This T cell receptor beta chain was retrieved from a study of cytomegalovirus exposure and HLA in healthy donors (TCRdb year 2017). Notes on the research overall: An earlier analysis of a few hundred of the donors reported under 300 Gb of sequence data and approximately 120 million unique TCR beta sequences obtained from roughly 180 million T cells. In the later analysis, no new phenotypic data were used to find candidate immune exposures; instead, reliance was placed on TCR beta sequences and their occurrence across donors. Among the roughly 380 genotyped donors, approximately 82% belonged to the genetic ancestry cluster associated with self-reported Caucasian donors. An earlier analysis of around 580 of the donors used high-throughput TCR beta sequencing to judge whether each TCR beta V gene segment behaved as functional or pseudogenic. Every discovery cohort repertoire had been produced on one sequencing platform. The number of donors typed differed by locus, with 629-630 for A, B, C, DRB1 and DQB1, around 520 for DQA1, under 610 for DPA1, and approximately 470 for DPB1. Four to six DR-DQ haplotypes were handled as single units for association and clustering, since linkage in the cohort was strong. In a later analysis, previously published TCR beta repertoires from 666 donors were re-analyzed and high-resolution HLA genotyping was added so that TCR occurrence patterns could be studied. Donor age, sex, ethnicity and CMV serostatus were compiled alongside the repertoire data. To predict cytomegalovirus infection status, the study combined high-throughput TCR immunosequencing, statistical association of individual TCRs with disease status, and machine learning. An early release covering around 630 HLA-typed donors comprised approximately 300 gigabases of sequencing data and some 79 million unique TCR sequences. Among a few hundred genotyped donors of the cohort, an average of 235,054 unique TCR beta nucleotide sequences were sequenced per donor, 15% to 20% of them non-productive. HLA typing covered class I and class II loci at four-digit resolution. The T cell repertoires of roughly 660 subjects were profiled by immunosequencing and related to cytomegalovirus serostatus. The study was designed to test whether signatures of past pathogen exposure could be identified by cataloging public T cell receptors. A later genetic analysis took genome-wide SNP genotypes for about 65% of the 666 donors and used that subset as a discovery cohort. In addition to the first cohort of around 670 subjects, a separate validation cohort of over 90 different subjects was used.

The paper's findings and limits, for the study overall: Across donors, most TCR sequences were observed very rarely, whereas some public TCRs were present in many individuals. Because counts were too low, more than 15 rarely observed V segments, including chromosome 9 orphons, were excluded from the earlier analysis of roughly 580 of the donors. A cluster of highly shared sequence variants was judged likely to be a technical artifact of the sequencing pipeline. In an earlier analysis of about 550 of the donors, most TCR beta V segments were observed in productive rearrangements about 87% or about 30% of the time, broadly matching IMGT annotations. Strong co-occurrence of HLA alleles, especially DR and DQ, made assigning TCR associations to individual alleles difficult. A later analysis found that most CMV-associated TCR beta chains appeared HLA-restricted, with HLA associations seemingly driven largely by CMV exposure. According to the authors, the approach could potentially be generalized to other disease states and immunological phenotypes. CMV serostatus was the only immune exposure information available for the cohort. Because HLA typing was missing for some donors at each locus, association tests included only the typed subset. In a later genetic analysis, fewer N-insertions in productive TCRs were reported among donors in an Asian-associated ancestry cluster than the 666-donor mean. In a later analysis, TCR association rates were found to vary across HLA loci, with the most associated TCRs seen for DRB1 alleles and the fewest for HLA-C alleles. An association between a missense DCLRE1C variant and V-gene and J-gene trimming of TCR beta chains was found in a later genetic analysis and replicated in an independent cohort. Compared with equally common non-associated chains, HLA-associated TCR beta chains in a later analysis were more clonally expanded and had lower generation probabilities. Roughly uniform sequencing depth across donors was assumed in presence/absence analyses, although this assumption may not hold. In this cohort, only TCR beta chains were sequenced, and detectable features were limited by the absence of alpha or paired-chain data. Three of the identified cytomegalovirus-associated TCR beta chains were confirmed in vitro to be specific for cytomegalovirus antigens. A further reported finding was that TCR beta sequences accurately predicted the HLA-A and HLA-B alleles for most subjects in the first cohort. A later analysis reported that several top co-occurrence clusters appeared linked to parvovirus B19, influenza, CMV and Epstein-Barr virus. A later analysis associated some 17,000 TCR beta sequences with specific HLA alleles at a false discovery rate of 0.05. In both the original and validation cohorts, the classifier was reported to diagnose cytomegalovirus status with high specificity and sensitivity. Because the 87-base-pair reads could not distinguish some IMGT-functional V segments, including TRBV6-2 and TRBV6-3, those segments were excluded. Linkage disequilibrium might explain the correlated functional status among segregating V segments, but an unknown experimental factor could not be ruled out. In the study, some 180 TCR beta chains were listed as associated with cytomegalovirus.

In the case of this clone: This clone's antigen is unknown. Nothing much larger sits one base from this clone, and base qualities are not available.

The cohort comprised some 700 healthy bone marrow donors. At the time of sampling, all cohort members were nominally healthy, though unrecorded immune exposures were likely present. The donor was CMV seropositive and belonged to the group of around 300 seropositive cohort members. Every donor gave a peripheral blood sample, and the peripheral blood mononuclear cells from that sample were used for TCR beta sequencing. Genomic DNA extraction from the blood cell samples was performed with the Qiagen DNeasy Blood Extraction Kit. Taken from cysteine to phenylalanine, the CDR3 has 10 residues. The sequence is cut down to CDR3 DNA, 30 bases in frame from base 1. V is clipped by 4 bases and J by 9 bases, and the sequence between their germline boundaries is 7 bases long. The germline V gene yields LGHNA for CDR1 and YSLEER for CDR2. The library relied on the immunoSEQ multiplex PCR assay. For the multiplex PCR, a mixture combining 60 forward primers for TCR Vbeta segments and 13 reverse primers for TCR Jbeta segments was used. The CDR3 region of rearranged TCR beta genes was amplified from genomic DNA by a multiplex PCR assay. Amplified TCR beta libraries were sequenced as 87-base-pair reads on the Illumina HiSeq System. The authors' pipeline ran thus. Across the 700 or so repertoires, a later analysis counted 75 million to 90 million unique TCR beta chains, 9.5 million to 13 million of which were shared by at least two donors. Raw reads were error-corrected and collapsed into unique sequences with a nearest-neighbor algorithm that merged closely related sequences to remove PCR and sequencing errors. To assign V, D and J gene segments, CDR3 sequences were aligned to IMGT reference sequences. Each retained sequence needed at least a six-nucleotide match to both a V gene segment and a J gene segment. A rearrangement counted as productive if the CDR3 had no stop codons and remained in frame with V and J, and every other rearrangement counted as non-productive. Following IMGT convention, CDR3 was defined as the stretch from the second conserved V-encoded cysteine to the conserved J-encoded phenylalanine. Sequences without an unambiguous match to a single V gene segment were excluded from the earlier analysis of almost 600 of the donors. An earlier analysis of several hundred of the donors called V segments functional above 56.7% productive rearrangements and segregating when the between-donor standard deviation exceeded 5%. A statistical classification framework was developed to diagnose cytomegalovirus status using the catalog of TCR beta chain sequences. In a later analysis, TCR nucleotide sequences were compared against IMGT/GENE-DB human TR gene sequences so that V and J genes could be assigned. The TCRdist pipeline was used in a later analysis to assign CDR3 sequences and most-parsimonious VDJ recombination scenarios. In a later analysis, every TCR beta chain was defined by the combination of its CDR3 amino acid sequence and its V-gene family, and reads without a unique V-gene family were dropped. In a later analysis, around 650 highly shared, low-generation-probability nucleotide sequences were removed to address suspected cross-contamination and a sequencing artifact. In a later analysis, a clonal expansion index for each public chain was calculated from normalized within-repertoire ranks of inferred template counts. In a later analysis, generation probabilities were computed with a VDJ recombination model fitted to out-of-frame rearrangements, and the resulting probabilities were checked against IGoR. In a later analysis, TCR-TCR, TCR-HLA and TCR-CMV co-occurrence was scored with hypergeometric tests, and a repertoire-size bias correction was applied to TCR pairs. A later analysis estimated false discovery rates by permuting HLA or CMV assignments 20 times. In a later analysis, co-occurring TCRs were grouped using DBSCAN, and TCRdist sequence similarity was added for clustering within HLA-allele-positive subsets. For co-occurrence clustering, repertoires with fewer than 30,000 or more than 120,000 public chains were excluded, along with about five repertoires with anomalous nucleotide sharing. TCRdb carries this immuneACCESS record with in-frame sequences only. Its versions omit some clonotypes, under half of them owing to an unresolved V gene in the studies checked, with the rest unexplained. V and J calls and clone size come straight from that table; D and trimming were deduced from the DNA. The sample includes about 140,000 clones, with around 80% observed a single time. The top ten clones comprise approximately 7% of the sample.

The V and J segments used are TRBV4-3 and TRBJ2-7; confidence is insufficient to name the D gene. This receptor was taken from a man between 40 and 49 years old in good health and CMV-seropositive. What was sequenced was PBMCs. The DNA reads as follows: TGCGCCAGCAGCCCATTTTGGCAGTACTTC. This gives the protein CASSPFWQYF.